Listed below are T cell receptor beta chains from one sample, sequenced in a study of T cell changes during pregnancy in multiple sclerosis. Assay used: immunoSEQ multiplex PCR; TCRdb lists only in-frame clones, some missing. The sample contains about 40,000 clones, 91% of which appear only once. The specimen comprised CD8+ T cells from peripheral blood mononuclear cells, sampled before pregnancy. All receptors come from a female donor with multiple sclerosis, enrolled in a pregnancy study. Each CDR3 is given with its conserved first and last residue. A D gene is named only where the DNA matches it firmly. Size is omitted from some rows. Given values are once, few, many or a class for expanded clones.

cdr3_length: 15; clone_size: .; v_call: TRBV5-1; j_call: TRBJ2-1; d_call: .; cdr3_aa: CASSLDPSGYNEQFF; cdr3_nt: TGCGCCAGCAGCTTGGATCCCTCGGGCTACAATGAGCAGTTCTTC
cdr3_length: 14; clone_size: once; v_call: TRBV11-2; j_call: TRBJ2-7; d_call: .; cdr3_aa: CASSPYPGTYEQYF; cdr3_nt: TGTGCCAGCAGCCCATATCCGGGAACGTACGAGCAGTACTTC
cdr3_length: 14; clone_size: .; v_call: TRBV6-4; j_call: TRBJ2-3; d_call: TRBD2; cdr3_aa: CASSRAGGTYTQYF; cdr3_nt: TGTGCCAGCAGTAGGGCGGGAGGGACGTATACGCAGTATTTT
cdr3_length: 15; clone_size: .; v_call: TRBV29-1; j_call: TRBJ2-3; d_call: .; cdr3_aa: CSVELPRGLRDTQYF; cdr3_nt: TGCAGCGTTGAGCTCCCTCGGGGTTTGCGAGATACGCAGTATTTT
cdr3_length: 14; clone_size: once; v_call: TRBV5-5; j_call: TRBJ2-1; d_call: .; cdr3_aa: CASSLRDYYNEQFF; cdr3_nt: TGTGCCAGCAGCTTACGGGATTACTACAATGAGCAGTTCTTC
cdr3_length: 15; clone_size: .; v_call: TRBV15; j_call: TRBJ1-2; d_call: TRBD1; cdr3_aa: CATSRASGGSGGYTF; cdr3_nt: TGTGCCACCAGCCGGGCGTCAGGGGGCTCAGGGGGCTACACCTTC
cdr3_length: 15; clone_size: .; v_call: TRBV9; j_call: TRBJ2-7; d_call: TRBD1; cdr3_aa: CASSRTDRTPYEQYF; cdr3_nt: TGTGCCAGCAGTAGGACGGACAGGACCCCCTACGAGCAGTACTTC
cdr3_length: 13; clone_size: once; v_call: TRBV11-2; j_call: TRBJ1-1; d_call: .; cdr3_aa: CASSPYFNTEAFF; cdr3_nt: TGTGCCAGCAGCCCCTATTTTAACACTGAAGCTTTCTTT
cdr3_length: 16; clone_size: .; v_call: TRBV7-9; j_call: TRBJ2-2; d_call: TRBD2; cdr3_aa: CASSLGGSGPTGELFF; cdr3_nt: TGTGCCAGCAGCTTAGGTGGTAGCGGGCCCACCGGGGAGCTGTTTTTT
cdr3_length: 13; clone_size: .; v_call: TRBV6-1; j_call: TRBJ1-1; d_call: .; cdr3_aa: CASSEIQNTEAFF; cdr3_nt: TGTGCCAGCAGTGAAATCCAGAACACTGAAGCTTTCTTT
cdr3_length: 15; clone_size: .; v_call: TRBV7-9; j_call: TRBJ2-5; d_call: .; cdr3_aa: CARGLWHPTKETQYF; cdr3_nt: TGTGCCAGGGGGCTCTGGCACCCCACTAAGGAGACCCAGTACTTC
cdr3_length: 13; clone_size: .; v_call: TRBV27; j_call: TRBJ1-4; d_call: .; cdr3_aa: CASSLSGVEKLFF; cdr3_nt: TGTGCCAGCAGTTTATCAGGGGTTGAAAAACTGTTTTTT
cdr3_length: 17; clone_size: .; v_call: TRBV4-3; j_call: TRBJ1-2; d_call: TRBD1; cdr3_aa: CASSQDLLQGVNYGYTF; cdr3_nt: TGCGCCAGCAGCCAAGACTTACTACAGGGGGTTAACTATGGCTACACCTTC
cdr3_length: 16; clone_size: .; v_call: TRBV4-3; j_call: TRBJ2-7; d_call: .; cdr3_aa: CASSPSLGGGDYEQYF; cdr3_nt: TGCGCCAGCAGCCCCTCACTCGGAGGCGGAGACTACGAGCAGTACTTC
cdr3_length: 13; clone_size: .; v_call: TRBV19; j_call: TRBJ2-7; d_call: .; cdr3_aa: CASSASVPSEQYF; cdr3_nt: TGTGCCAGTAGTGCAAGCGTGCCCAGCGAGCAGTACTTC
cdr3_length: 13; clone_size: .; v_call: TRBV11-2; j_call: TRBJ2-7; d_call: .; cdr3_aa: CASSLGAPYEQYF; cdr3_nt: TGTGCCAGCAGCTTAGGAGCCCCCTACGAGCAGTACTTC
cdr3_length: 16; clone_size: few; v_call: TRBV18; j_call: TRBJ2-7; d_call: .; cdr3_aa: CASSPQVGRKGYEQYF; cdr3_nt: TGTGCCAGCTCACCACAGGTCGGCAGGAAGGGGTACGAGCAGTACTTC
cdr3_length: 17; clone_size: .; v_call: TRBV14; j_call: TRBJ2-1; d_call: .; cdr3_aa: CASSHVGHWREGNEQFF; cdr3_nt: TGTGCCAGCAGCCATGTGGGTCACTGGCGGGAAGGCAATGAGCAGTTCTTC
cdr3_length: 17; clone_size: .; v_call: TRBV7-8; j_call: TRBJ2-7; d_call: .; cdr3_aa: CASSLGEFRAQPYEQYF; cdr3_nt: TGTGCCAGCAGCTTAGGAGAGTTCAGGGCACAGCCCTACGAGCAGTACTTC
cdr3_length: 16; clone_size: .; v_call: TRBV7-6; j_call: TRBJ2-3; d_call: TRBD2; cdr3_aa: CASSLRLAGSTDTQYF; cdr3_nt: TGTGCCAGCAGCTTACGACTAGCGGGGAGCACAGATACGCAGTATTTT
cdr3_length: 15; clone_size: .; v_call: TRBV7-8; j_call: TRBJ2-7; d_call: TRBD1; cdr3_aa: CASSYGTGEAYEQYF; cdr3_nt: TGTGCCAGCAGCTATGGGACAGGAGAAGCCTACGAGCAGTACTTC
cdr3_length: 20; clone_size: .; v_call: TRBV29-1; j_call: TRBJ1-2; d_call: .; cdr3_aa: CSVEKEVEDRTEARIYGYTF; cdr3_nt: TGCAGCGTTGAAAAGGAGGTGGAAGACAGGACTGAGGCGAGGATCTATGGCTACACCTTC
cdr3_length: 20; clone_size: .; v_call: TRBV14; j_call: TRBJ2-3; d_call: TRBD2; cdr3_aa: CASSQDSGLAGYSSTDTQYF; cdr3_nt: TGTGCCAGCAGCCAAGATTCCGGACTAGCGGGATACTCTAGCACAGATACGCAGTATTTT
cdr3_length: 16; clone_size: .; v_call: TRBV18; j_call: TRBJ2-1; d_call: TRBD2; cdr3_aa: CASSLPLAATYNEQFF; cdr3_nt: TGTGCCAGCTCTCTCCCCCTAGCGGCAACCTACAATGAGCAGTTCTTC
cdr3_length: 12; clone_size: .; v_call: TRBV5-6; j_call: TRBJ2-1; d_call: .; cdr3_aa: CASSHRLREQFF; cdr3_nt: TGTGCCAGCAGCCATCGGTTACGGGAGCAGTTCTTC
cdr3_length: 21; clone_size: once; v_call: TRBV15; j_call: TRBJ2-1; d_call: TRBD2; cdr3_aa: CATSRDVGTMGLAGERNEQFF; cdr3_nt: TGTGCCACCAGCAGAGATGTCGGGACTATGGGACTAGCGGGAGAGCGGAATGAGCAGTTCTTC
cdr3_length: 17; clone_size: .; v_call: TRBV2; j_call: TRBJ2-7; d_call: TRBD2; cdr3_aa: CASSEALLGARESGNYF; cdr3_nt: TGTGCCAGCAGTGAAGCGCTTCTCGGTGCGCGAGAAAGCGGGAATTACTTC
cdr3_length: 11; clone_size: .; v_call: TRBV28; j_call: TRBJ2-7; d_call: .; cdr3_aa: CASSSGNEQYF; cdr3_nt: TGTGCCAGCAGTTCGGGAAACGAGCAGTACTTC
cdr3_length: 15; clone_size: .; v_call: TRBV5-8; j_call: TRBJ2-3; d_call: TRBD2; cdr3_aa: CASSLAGGSTDTQYF; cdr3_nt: TGTGCCAGCAGCTTAGCGGGGGGGAGCACAGATACGCAGTATTTT
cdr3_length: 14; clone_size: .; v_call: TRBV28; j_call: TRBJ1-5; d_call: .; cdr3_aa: CASSLYEERQPQHF; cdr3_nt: TGTGCCAGCAGTTTGTACGAGGAGAGGCAGCCCCAGCATTTT
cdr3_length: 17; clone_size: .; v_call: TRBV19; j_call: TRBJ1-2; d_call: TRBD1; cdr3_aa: CASSIDARQGSFYGYTF; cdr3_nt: TGTGCCAGTAGTATAGATGCGCGACAGGGATCGTTCTATGGCTACACCTTC
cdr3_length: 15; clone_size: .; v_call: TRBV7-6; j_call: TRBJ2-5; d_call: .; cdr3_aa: CASSLLRGLGETQYF; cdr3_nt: TGTGCCAGCAGCTTATTGCGGGGGCTTGGAGAGACCCAGTACTTC